Listed below are T cell receptor beta chains from one sample, sequenced in a study of Tregs in tolerant kidney transplant recipients. Some clones are missing from TCRdb's copy, which holds only in-frame ones; the method was immunoSEQ multiplex PCR. Among about 64,000 clones listed, roughly 86% were seen once. Sequencing used CD4+ T cells from blood (PBMCs), obtained 6 months after the transplant. All receptors come from a human patient who received a combined kidney and bone marrow transplant. The T cells may come from the graft donor. The CDR3 runs from the conserved cysteine through the conserved F or W.

cdr3_length	v_call	cdr3_aa
12	TRBV11-3	CATAGRYNEQFF
15	TRBV7-8	CASSLAWTGADTQYF
15	TRBV4-1	CASRKSGGVGETQYF
14	TRBV29-1	CSVNRVGTSGEQFF
13	TRBV4-1	CASSQSTSNTQYF
15	TRBV5-6	CASSSGTGSTDTQYF
14	TRBV5-6	CASSRDRGYQPQHF
17	TRBV10-3	CAISESGQGTNNSPLHF
13	TRBV6-6	CASSYSETSEQYF
15	TRBV11-2	CASSHYGTGRTEAFF
15	TRBV9	CASSAASGSSYEQYF
14	TRBV19	CASSIENRGHEQYF
17	TRBV4-3	CASSLDRPGTGNEKLFF
18	TRBV28	CASRGMGPGQGTSYEQYF
15	TRBV4-2	CASSPTGWGTGELFF
16	TRBV15	CATSRGRDRGYNEQFF
14	TRBV19	CASSSGGAGNTIYF